The next 16 T cell receptor beta chains were all read from a single sample in a study of brain T cells in children with intractable seizures. Assay: immunoSEQ multiplex PCR; the TCRdb copy retains only in-frame clones and omits some. The table has about 110,000 clones, 85% to 95% seen once. Sequencing was performed on peripheral blood, taken at surgery. The source of these receptors is a boy under three years old with hemimegalencephaly and intractable seizures.

The J gene is TRBJ2-2, the V gene TRBV19; 9 bases match TRBD2. The CDR3 spans 17 residues. Trimming at V came to 6 bases and at J to 4 bases, leaving 12 bases not matched to a gene. The V gene's germline CDR1 is LNHDA and CDR2 SQIVND (reference sequence). DNA for the CDR3: TGTGCCAGTAGCCCCTTACGCCGCGGGAGGGGCACCGGGGAGCTGTTTTTT. Amino acid sequence: CASSPLRRGRGTGELFF.

This clone was detected only once. The chain recombines TRBV7-9 with TRBJ2-6; D not certain. The ends were cut back, 1 base at V and 3 bases at J, with 4 bases in the middle. Germline assignment: CDR1 SEHNR and CDR2 FQNEAQ (reference sequence). This CDR3 spans 14 amino acids. The CDR3 nucleotides are TGTGCCAGCAGCTTAGTGGGTGGGGCCAACGTCCTGACTTTC. Protein product: CASSLVGGANVLTF. The entire variable domain, with the rest obtained from reference TRBV7-9 and TRBJ2-6, is as follows: DTGVSQNPRHKITKRGQNVTFRCDPISEHNRLYWYRQTLGQGPEFLTYFQNEAQLEKSRLLSDRFSAERPKGSFSTLEIQRTEQGDSAMYLCASSLVGGANVLTFGAGSRLTVL.

The chain uses TRBV6-6 and TRBJ1-2; no firm D call. Germline V gene lookup returns CDR1 MNHNY and CDR2 SVGAGI (reference sequence). CDR3 size: 11 residues. The V end lost 2 bases, the J end lost 8 bases, and 6 bases lay between the germline ends. CDR3 in DNA: TGTGCCAGCAGTTACGGGGAAGGCTACACCTTC. Its translation: CASSYGEGYTF.

In its sample, this clone was seen once. This chain joins TRBV7-2 and TRBJ1-1; a weak D match, TRBD1 (6 bases). In germline, CDR1 is SGHTA, CDR2 FQGNSA. Trimming removed 4 bases from V and 2 bases from J, with 11 bases in between. This CDR3 has 14 residues. This chain's CDR3 is CASSYRTANTEAFF. The CDR3, as DNA: TGTGCCAGCAGCTACCGGACAGCCAACACTGAAGCTTTCTTT.

V usage is TRBV5-6 and J usage is TRBJ2-7; D possibly corresponds to TRBD1 (5 bases). The CDR3 covers 12 residues. Germline V gene sequence: CDR1 SGHDT, CDR2 YYEEEE. V lost 4 bases to trimming and J lost 0 bases, with 5 bases between them. CDR3 in amino acids: CASSDSSYEQYF. The CDR3 nucleotides are TGTGCCAGCAGCGACAGCTCCTACGAGCAGTACTTC. The full variable domain, in which reference TRBV5-6 and TRBJ2-7 provide the parts outside the CDR3, is DAGVTQSPTHLIKTRGQQVTLRCSPKSGHDTVSWYQQALGQGPQFIFQYYEEEERQRGNFPDRFSGHQFPNYSSELNVNALLLGDSALYLCASSDSSYEQYFGPGTRLTVT.

The V and J genes are TRBV24-1 and TRBJ2-1; D not resolved. The V gene lost 3 bases and the J gene lost 4 bases, with 3 bases spanning the gap. This CDR3 is 12 amino acids long. Germline V gene lookup returns CDR1 KGHDR and CDR2 SFDVKD. CDR3 sequence: CATSDGYNEQFF. The CDR3 region has the DNA TGTGCCACCAGTGATGGGTACAATGAGCAGTTCTTC.

The J gene is TRBJ2-4, the V gene TRBV28; D not resolved. The V and J ends lost 5 bases and 3 bases respectively, with 14 bases between them. The CDR3 sequence is 15 residues long. Germline CDR1 MDHEN, CDR2 SYDVKM. CDR3 sequence reads: CASSPRFKGKNIQYF. The CDR3 nucleotides read TGTGCCAGCAGTCCCCGCTTTAAAGGCAAAAACATTCAGTACTTC. Combining the CDR3 with reference TRBV28 and TRBJ2-4 gives the whole variable domain DVKVTQSSRYLVKRTGEKVFLECVQDMDHENMFWYRQDPGLGLRLIYFSYDVKMKEKGDIPEGYSVSREKKERFSLILESASTNQTSMYLCASSPRFKGKNIQYFGAGTRLSVL.

The V call is TRBV28, the J call TRBJ2-1; no definite D call. Germline assignment: CDR1 MDHEN and CDR2 SYDVKM. The CDR3 extends over 11 amino acids. The V and J ends lost 6 bases and 6 bases respectively, with 6 bases between them. The CDR3: CASSRANEQFF. CDR3 bases: TGTGCCAGCAGCCGGGCCAATGAGCAGTTCTTC.

V and J are TRBV7-3 and TRBJ2-3; 9 nucleotides match TRBD1. CDR1 SGHTA and CDR2 FQGTGA come from the germline V gene. J gave up 4 bases and V 2 bases, and 16 bases lay outside the gene matches. CDR3 length: 19 residues. As DNA, the CDR3 is TGTGCCAGCAGCTTACCAGGGACAGGGAAGGGGGTAGGGGCAGATACGCAGTATTTT. It specifies CASSLPGTGKGVGADTQYF. Using reference TRBV7-3 and TRBJ2-3 for the parts outside the CDR3, the full variable domain is GAGVSQTPSNKVTEKGKYVELRCDPISGHTALYWYRQSLGQGPEFLIYFQGTGAADDSGLPNDRFFAVRPEGSVSTLKIQRTERGDSAVYLCASSLPGTGKGVGADTQYFGPGTRLTVL.

The V call is TRBV5-4, the J call TRBJ2-1, with 7 positions matching TRBD1. Trimming took 0 bases from V and 12 from J; bases not matched to a gene: 21. Germline loops: CDR1 SGHNT, CDR2 YYREEE (reference sequence). This CDR3 has 18 amino acids. The CDR3 DNA follows: TGTGCCAGCAGCTTGGGTGACAGGGCTCGGGGCCTAGTCCCTGCGCAGTTCTTC. Its translation is CASSLGDRARGLVPAQFF.

V and J are TRBV7-6 and TRBJ2-7, with 11 bases lining up with TRBD2. In germline, CDR1 is SGHVS, CDR2 FNYEAQ. This CDR3 comprises 15 residues. The junction had 8 bases not matched to a gene; V was cut back by 5 bases and J by 5 bases. CDR3 region: CASSPLAGGPHEQYF. The CDR3 DNA reads as TGTGCCAGCAGCCCTCTAGCGGGAGGACCTCACGAGCAGTACTTC.

The chain's CDR3 is CASSDGPSYEQYF. CDR3 in DNA: TGTGCCAGCAGCGATGGACCCTCCTACGAGCAGTACTTC. The V and J genes are TRBV13 and TRBJ2-7; D unclear. Deletions cut 5 bases from V and 0 bases from J, with 8 bases between. The CDR3 loop spans 13 amino acids. Germline values: CDR1 PRHDT, CDR2 FYEKMQ (reference sequence).

The chain is built from TRBV11-2 and TRBJ1-2, with a weak D call TRBD1 (5 bases). The CDR3 runs 12 residues. V gave up 2 bases and J gave up 4 bases, with 5 bases separating them. Germline CDR1 is SGHAT and CDR2 is FQNNGV. The CDR3 nucleotides read TGTGCCAGCAGCTTACAGGGCTATGGCTACACCTTC. It encodes CASSLQGYGYTF.

The DNA of the CDR3 is TGTGCCAGCTCACCACTACTAGCGGGAGGTGAGACCCAGTACTTC. Protein product: CASSPLLAGGETQYF. V usage is TRBV18 and J usage is TRBJ2-5, with 12 bases lining up with TRBD2. J was trimmed by 5 bases and V by 1 base; bases with no gene match: 2. The V gene's germline CDR1 is KGHSH and CDR2 LQKENI. CDR3 size: 15 residues.

This clone was seen a few times. CDR3 amino acids: CASSIQGQYYEQYF. Written as DNA, the CDR3 is TGTGCCAGTAGTATTCAGGGCCAGTACTACGAGCAGTACTTC. The chain has TRBV19 and TRBJ2-7, with D possibly TRBD1 on 5 matching bases. Trimming took off 3 bases at V and 3 bases at J, with 12 bases between the two ends. This CDR3 is built from 14 residues. CDR1 and CDR2 (germline): LNHDA, SQIVND (reference sequence).

This chain links TRBV4-3 with TRBJ2-7; the D gene is possibly TRBD2 (5 bases). The V and J ends lost 0 bases and 3 bases respectively, with 12 bases between them. Germline values: CDR1 LGHNA, CDR2 YSLEER. The CDR3 covers 15 residues. This chain's CDR3 is CASSQDPGSLYEQYF. CDR3 coding DNA: TGCGCCAGCAGCCAAGATCCGGGATCTCTCTACGAGCAGTACTTC.